These T cell receptor beta chains were read from a single sample in a study of T cell clones after liver transplantation. The table came from immunoSEQ multiplex PCR; TCRdb's copy has only in-frame clones and leaves some out. The sample records more than 95,000 clones, approximately 78% being singletons. The material sequenced was CD4+ T cells from blood, taken before liver transplant. The receptors originated from a human donor who received a liver transplant. Each CDR3 is given with its conserved first and last residue. The D gene is left open where the match is weak. The size of a clone is reported for some rows only, either as once, few or many, or as a class for expanded clones.

clone_size: once; j_call: TRBJ2-1; v_call: TRBV28; d_call: NA; cdr3_nt: TGTGCCATCTCAGGGGCGGTCGATGAGCAGTTCTTC; cdr3_aa: CAISGAVDEQFF
clone_size: once; j_call: TRBJ2-5; v_call: TRBV5-4; d_call: TRBD2; cdr3_nt: TGTGCCAGCAGCGCGGATGCCGGGACTAGCGGGGAGACCCAGTACTTC; cdr3_aa: CASSADAGTSGETQYF
clone_size: NA; j_call: TRBJ1-2; v_call: TRBV27; d_call: TRBD1; cdr3_nt: TGTGCCAGCAGTTTCCGGACAGGGGGCGCCTCGGGTTTCCACTATGGCTACACCTTC; cdr3_aa: CASSFRTGGASGFHYGYTF
clone_size: few; j_call: TRBJ1-6; v_call: TRBV2; d_call: NA; cdr3_nt: TGTGCCAGCAGTGAAGCGCGGAATTCACCCCTCCACTTT; cdr3_aa: CASSEARNSPLHF
clone_size: NA; j_call: TRBJ2-2; v_call: TRBV28; d_call: NA; cdr3_nt: TGTGCCAGCAGTGGACCCCGCGGGGAGCTGTTTTTT; cdr3_aa: CASSGPRGELFF
clone_size: NA; j_call: TRBJ2-5; v_call: TRBV9; d_call: TRBD2; cdr3_nt: TGTGCCAGCAGCGTAGGTAGTGGGGGGGGACGGGTGTCCCAGTACTTC; cdr3_aa: CASSVGSGGGRVSQYF
clone_size: NA; j_call: TRBJ2-2; v_call: TRBV6-5; d_call: TRBD2; cdr3_nt: TGTGCCAGCAGTTACTTTGCGGGGGACACCGGGGAGCTGTTTTTT; cdr3_aa: CASSYFAGDTGELFF
clone_size: few; j_call: TRBJ2-7; v_call: TRBV18; d_call: NA; cdr3_nt: TGTGCCAGCTCATCCGTCTCCTACGAGCAGTACTTC; cdr3_aa: CASSSVSYEQYF
clone_size: NA; j_call: TRBJ2-1; v_call: TRBV5-1; d_call: NA; cdr3_nt: TGCGCCAGCAGCTTGGCCTTGGGGGCCCGTGAGCAGTTCTTC; cdr3_aa: CASSLALGAREQFF
clone_size: NA; j_call: TRBJ1-5; v_call: TRBV19; d_call: NA; cdr3_nt: TGTGCCAGTAGTACTCAGGGTGTGAGCAATCAGCCCCAGCATTTT; cdr3_aa: CASSTQGVSNQPQHF
clone_size: few; j_call: TRBJ2-1; v_call: TRBV7-9; d_call: NA; cdr3_nt: TGTGCCAGCAGCTCAAACAGGCGCGAGCAGTTCTTC; cdr3_aa: CASSSNRREQFF
clone_size: NA; j_call: TRBJ2-5; v_call: TRBV23-1; d_call: TRBD1; cdr3_nt: TGCGCCAGCAGTCATGGTCGACAGGGTGGTGGGGAGACCCAGTACTTC; cdr3_aa: CASSHGRQGGGETQYF
clone_size: NA; j_call: TRBJ1-2; v_call: TRBV25-1; d_call: TRBD1; cdr3_nt: TGTGCCAGCAGTCCAGGGGGGTATGGCTACACCTTC; cdr3_aa: CASSPGGYGYTF
clone_size: NA; j_call: TRBJ1-1; v_call: TRBV7-9; d_call: NA; cdr3_nt: TGTGCCAGCATGCCCCCCGGGGCAGGGAACACTGAAGCTTTCTTT; cdr3_aa: CASMPPGAGNTEAFF
clone_size: NA; j_call: TRBJ1-2; v_call: TRBV7-9; d_call: TRBD1; cdr3_nt: TGTGCCAGCAGCTCCGAACGACAGGGACGCAACTATGGCTACACCTTC; cdr3_aa: CASSSERQGRNYGYTF
clone_size: NA; j_call: TRBJ2-7; v_call: TRBV2; d_call: NA; cdr3_nt: TGTGCCAGCAGGGGTCGCTCGTCGAGCTCCTACGAGCAGTACTTC; cdr3_aa: CASRGRSSSSYEQYF
clone_size: NA; j_call: TRBJ1-4; v_call: TRBV6-1; d_call: NA; cdr3_nt: TGTGCCAGCAGTGCAACTACAGGTTTTGGGGCAACTAATGAAAAACTGTTTTTT; cdr3_aa: CASSATTGFGATNEKLFF
clone_size: NA; j_call: TRBJ1-1; v_call: TRBV5-1; d_call: TRBD1; cdr3_nt: TGCGCCAGCTCAGGGGGGGGCACTGAAGCTTTCTTT; cdr3_aa: CASSGGGTEAFF
clone_size: NA; j_call: TRBJ1-4; v_call: TRBV4-1; d_call: NA; cdr3_nt: TGCGCCAGCAGTCAAGCGTATGAAAAACTGTTTTTT; cdr3_aa: CASSQAYEKLFF
clone_size: NA; j_call: TRBJ2-2; v_call: TRBV5-6; d_call: NA; cdr3_nt: TGTGCCAGCAGCTCCCGGGGGGCAGCTGTCACCGGGGAGCTGTTTTTT; cdr3_aa: CASSSRGAAVTGELFF
clone_size: NA; j_call: TRBJ2-7; v_call: TRBV7-9; d_call: NA; cdr3_nt: TGTGCCAGCAGCCCCCAGATCTACGAGCAGTACTTC; cdr3_aa: CASSPQIYEQYF
clone_size: NA; j_call: TRBJ2-2; v_call: TRBV18; d_call: NA; cdr3_nt: TGTGCCAGCTCACCAACCGGGGCCTATTACGCCGGGGAGCTGTTTTTT; cdr3_aa: CASSPTGAYYAGELFF
clone_size: NA; j_call: TRBJ2-3; v_call: TRBV5-5; d_call: NA; cdr3_nt: TGTGCCAGCAGCTCAACAGGGAGGACAGATACGCAGTATTTT; cdr3_aa: CASSSTGRTDTQYF
clone_size: NA; j_call: TRBJ2-7; v_call: TRBV6-4; d_call: TRBD1; cdr3_nt: TGTGCCAGCAGTGCTACCGGACAGGGGGCGGGTGAGCAGTACTTC; cdr3_aa: CASSATGQGAGEQYF
clone_size: NA; j_call: TRBJ1-4; v_call: TRBV13; d_call: TRBD1; cdr3_nt: TGTGCCAGCAGCTTAGTACCGACAGGGGGAGGGGAAAAACTGTTTTTT; cdr3_aa: CASSLVPTGGGEKLFF
clone_size: NA; j_call: TRBJ1-5; v_call: TRBV30; d_call: NA; cdr3_nt: TGTGCCTGGAGTCCGGACAGATCCCGGCCCCAGCATTTT; cdr3_aa: CAWSPDRSRPQHF
clone_size: NA; j_call: TRBJ1-2; v_call: TRBV7-2; d_call: NA; cdr3_nt: TGTGCCAGCAGCTCCTTTGTGGGCGGCTACACCTTC; cdr3_aa: CASSSFVGGYTF
clone_size: NA; j_call: TRBJ1-1; v_call: TRBV11-2; d_call: NA; cdr3_nt: TGTGCCAGCAGCTTCCACCGGGGAAGCACTGAAGCTTTCTTT; cdr3_aa: CASSFHRGSTEAFF
clone_size: NA; j_call: TRBJ2-1; v_call: TRBV19; d_call: TRBD2; cdr3_nt: TGTGCCAGTAGTACCAGACTAGCGAAAAACTACAATGAGCAGTTCTTC; cdr3_aa: CASSTRLAKNYNEQFF
clone_size: NA; j_call: TRBJ1-1; v_call: TRBV27; d_call: NA; cdr3_nt: TGTGCCAGCAGTTTACGGCAGGGGTGGACTGAAGCTTTCTTT; cdr3_aa: CASSLRQGWTEAFF
clone_size: NA; j_call: TRBJ2-5; v_call: TRBV5-4; d_call: NA; cdr3_nt: TGTGCCATTCCGACAGAGAAGACCCAGTACTTC; cdr3_aa: CAIPTEKTQYF
clone_size: NA; j_call: TRBJ2-1; v_call: TRBV6-1; d_call: NA; cdr3_nt: TGTGCCAGCAGTGAGCGGCAGGGGCTTGAGCAGTTCTTC; cdr3_aa: CASSERQGLEQFF
clone_size: NA; j_call: TRBJ2-3; v_call: TRBV7-2; d_call: NA; cdr3_nt: TGTGCCAGCAGCTCAACAGGGTCGAATACGCAGTATTTT; cdr3_aa: CASSSTGSNTQYF
clone_size: NA; j_call: TRBJ1-3; v_call: TRBV19; d_call: NA; cdr3_nt: TGTGCCAGTCCGTCCTCAGGGAGATCTGGAAACACCATATATTTT; cdr3_aa: CASPSSGRSGNTIYF
clone_size: NA; j_call: TRBJ1-1; v_call: TRBV29-1; d_call: TRBD1; cdr3_nt: TGCAGCTTGTACCGGGACAGGGGTCGAACTGAAGCTTTCTTT; cdr3_aa: CSLYRDRGRTEAFF
clone_size: few; j_call: TRBJ1-2; v_call: TRBV5-1; d_call: NA; cdr3_nt: TGCGCCAGCAGCTTGGCCGGACCTGGCTACACCTTC; cdr3_aa: CASSLAGPGYTF
clone_size: NA; j_call: TRBJ2-1; v_call: TRBV7-2; d_call: TRBD1; cdr3_nt: TGTGCCAGCAGCCCCCGGGACAGGCAGTTCTTC; cdr3_aa: CASSPRDRQFF
clone_size: NA; j_call: TRBJ2-2; v_call: TRBV2; d_call: NA; cdr3_nt: TGTGCCAGCTGCGGGACAACGAACACCGGGGAGCTGTTTTTT; cdr3_aa: CASCGTTNTGELFF
clone_size: NA; j_call: TRBJ2-2; v_call: TRBV7-3; d_call: NA; cdr3_nt: TGTGCCAGCAGCCAGGGGAAGGTGAACACCGGGGAGCTGTTTTTT; cdr3_aa: CASSQGKVNTGELFF
clone_size: NA; j_call: TRBJ2-3; v_call: TRBV6-6; d_call: NA; cdr3_nt: TGTGCCAGCAGCAGTCCAGGCACAGATACGCAGTATTTT; cdr3_aa: CASSSPGTDTQYF
clone_size: NA; j_call: TRBJ1-2; v_call: TRBV19; d_call: NA; cdr3_nt: TGTGCCAGTAGTACTCCGGGATCATCCTATGGCTACACCTTC; cdr3_aa: CASSTPGSSYGYTF
clone_size: NA; j_call: TRBJ1-2; v_call: TRBV5-5; d_call: TRBD1; cdr3_nt: TGTGCCAGCAGTTCGGTAGACAGGGGCGATGGCTACACCTTC; cdr3_aa: CASSSVDRGDGYTF
clone_size: NA; j_call: TRBJ1-2; v_call: TRBV19; d_call: NA; cdr3_nt: TGTGCCAGTAGCCTCCGACGTGAGGCCTATGGCTACACCTTC; cdr3_aa: CASSLRREAYGYTF
clone_size: NA; j_call: TRBJ2-7; v_call: TRBV4-1; d_call: NA; cdr3_nt: TGCGCCAGCAGGTCCTCGACAGGTGATGCCTACGAGCAGTACTTC; cdr3_aa: CASRSSTGDAYEQYF
clone_size: NA; j_call: TRBJ1-5; v_call: TRBV2; d_call: TRBD1; cdr3_nt: TGTGCCAGCACCCCGGGACAGAGTCCCAATCAGCCCCAGCATTTT; cdr3_aa: CASTPGQSPNQPQHF
clone_size: many; j_call: TRBJ2-3; v_call: TRBV11-2; d_call: TRBD1; cdr3_nt: TGTGCCAGCAGCACATACAGGGGGCGCGCAGATACGCAGTATTTT; cdr3_aa: CASSTYRGRADTQYF
clone_size: NA; j_call: TRBJ2-7; v_call: TRBV6-1; d_call: TRBD2; cdr3_nt: TGTGCCAGCAGGAGTAGCGGGAGTGAGACCTACGAGCAGTACTTC; cdr3_aa: CASRSSGSETYEQYF
clone_size: NA; j_call: TRBJ1-2; v_call: TRBV27; d_call: NA; cdr3_nt: TGTGCCAGCGGCACAGACTCTAACTATGGCTACACCTTC; cdr3_aa: CASGTDSNYGYTF
clone_size: NA; j_call: TRBJ2-1; v_call: TRBV9; d_call: NA; cdr3_nt: TGTGCCAGCAGCCGAAGACTAGGATTGAATTACAATGAGCAGTTCTTC; cdr3_aa: CASSRRLGLNYNEQFF
clone_size: NA; j_call: TRBJ1-2; v_call: TRBV29-1; d_call: TRBD1; cdr3_nt: TGCAGCGACAGGGGGACCCACTATGGCTACACCTTC; cdr3_aa: CSDRGTHYGYTF
clone_size: NA; j_call: TRBJ1-5; v_call: TRBV12-5; d_call: TRBD1; cdr3_nt: TGTGCTAGTGGTTTGGCCACTACGTTCAGGACAGGGGTAAATTTTAACAATCAGCCCCAGCATTTT; cdr3_aa: CASGLATTFRTGVNFNNQPQHF
clone_size: NA; j_call: TRBJ2-7; v_call: TRBV5-1; d_call: NA; cdr3_nt: TGCGCCAGCAGCGCTAATGGAGGACCCTACGAGCAGTACTTC; cdr3_aa: CASSANGGPYEQYF
clone_size: NA; j_call: TRBJ2-3; v_call: TRBV29-1; d_call: NA; cdr3_nt: TGCAGCGTTGTAGCACAGGGTAGCACAGATACGCAGTATTTT; cdr3_aa: CSVVAQGSTDTQYF
clone_size: NA; j_call: TRBJ2-4; v_call: TRBV9; d_call: NA; cdr3_nt: TGTGCCAGCAGCGCATTAGCGGACCCAGCCAAAAACATTCAGTACTTC; cdr3_aa: CASSALADPAKNIQYF
clone_size: NA; j_call: TRBJ1-2; v_call: TRBV2; d_call: NA; cdr3_nt: TGTGCCAGCATAAGGGAAGGCAGATCTAACTATGGCTACACCTTC; cdr3_aa: CASIREGRSNYGYTF